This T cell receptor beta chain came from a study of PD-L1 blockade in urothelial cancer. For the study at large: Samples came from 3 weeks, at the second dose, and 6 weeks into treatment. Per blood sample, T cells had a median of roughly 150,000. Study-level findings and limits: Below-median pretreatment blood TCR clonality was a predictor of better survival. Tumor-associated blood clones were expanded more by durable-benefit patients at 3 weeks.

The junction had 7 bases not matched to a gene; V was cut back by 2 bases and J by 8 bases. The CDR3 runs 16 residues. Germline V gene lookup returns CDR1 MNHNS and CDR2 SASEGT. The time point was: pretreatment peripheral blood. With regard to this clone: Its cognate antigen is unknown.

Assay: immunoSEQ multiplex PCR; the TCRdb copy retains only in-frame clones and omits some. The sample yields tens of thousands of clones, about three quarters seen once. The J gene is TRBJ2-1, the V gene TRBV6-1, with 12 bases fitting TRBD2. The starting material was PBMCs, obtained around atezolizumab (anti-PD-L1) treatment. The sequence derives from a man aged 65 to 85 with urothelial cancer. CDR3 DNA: TGTGCCAGCAGTGAATATGCGACTAGCGGGAGAGATGAGCAGTTCTTC. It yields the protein CASSEYATSGRDEQFF.